Given below is one T cell receptor (beta chain) in context. There were TCR beta CDR3 regions amplified from RNA transcripts. First-round RT-PCR with HTBI primers amplified the TCR CDR3 region. TCRdb reprocessed the multiplex PCR reads with MiXCR, giving one entry per CDR3 protein. The profile shows 300,000 or so distinct CDR3 sequences, 15% to 20% of them singletons. This sample was included in a study of T cells in Graves' hyperthyroidism and ophthalmopathy. Diagnosis relied on clinical symptoms, serum thyroxine and TRAb, thyroid ultrasound and orbital computed tomography. V was clipped by 0 bases and J by 3 bases; unmatched bases: 3. There are 15 residues in the CDR3. CDR1 SGHKS and CDR2 YYEKEE come from the germline V gene (reference sequence).

This receptor was taken from a woman in her forties or fifties with Graves' hyperthyroidism. The chain combines TRBV5-5 with TRBJ2-7; 10 bases align to TRBD2. Material for sequencing was blood. Here the CDR3 reads CASSLELAGNYEQYF. The CDR3 DNA follows: TGTGCCAGCAGCTTGGAACTAGCGGGGAACTACGAGCAGTACTTC.